The 3 T cell receptor beta chains in this list originate from one sample, sequenced in a study of cytomegalovirus exposure and HLA in healthy donors. Profiling relied on immunoSEQ multiplex PCR, and the TCRdb table lists in-frame clones only, not all of them. Here the sample spans about 300,000 clones, approximately 90% being singletons. The sample comprised PBMCs. These receptor sequences come from a woman between 18 and 30 years old in good health and CMV-seronegative.

The chain combines TRBV27 with TRBJ2-1, with TRBD2 matching 14 bases. Trimming took 5 bases from V and 9 from J; bases not matched to a gene: 12. There are 17 residues in the CDR3. Germline V gene data show CDR1 as MNHEY and CDR2 as SMNVEV (reference sequence). The CDR3 is CASSQRGTSGSIGEQFF. The DNA for the CDR3 is TGTGCCAGCAGTCAAAGAGGGACTAGCGGGAGTATTGGTGAGCAGTTCTTC.

V and J are TRBV25-1 and TRBJ2-7, with D perhaps TRBD2 (5 bases). The CDR3 runs to 13 residues. V lost 4 bases, J lost 2 bases, and 9 bases lay in between. Germline loops: CDR1 MGHDK, CDR2 SYGVNS. This chain's CDR3 is CASSGVGAYEQYF. The CDR3 nucleotides are TGTGCCAGCAGTGGGGTCGGGGCCTACGAGCAGTACTTC.

This clone has more than one count but fewer than ten. The CDR3 DNA reads as TGTGCCAGCAGTGAATATGACAGAAATAATTCACCCCTCCACTTT. It yields the protein CASSEYDRNNSPLHF. The rearrangement uses TRBV25-1 and TRBJ1-6; maybe TRBD1 (5 bases). Germline lookup yields CDR1 MGHDK and CDR2 SYGVNS. The V end lost 0 bases, the J end lost 5 bases, and 8 bases lay between the germline ends. The CDR3 spans 15 residues.